This entry describes one T cell receptor (beta chain). Antigen specificity is unknown. TCRdb's copy holds only in-frame clones and misses some; the assay was immunoSEQ multiplex PCR. The sample has 85,000 to 130,000 clones; about 89% are singletons. This specimen comes from a study of T cell responses to AZD1222 COVID-19 vaccine. Study results and caveats: Donors, mostly white British, included more females; clonal diversity was possibly underestimated.

V shed 4 bases and J 4 bases; nucleotides not matched to a gene: 7. Germline values: CDR1 SEHNR, CDR2 FQNEAQ (reference sequence). The length of the CDR3 is 15 residues. This TCR was sampled from an adult who received the MenACWY meningococcal vaccine as a control. The source material was peripheral blood, sampled 28 days after the second dose of the MenACWY control vaccine. The J gene is TRBJ2-7, the V gene TRBV7-9, with 10 bases fitting TRBD2. This CDR3 is CASSSSGLARYEQYF. The DNA of the CDR3 is TGTGCCAGCAGCTCTTCGGGACTAGCGAGGTACGAGCAGTACTTC.